Sequencing of this TCR beta chain was carried out in a study of blood T cell repertoires in COVID-19. Clones were read by immunoSEQ multiplex PCR, and TCRdb kept only the in-frame ones, dropping some. The sample yields fewer than 450,000 clones, about 90% seen once. The receptor's source is a young woman who had recovered from COVID-19. Sequences were obtained from peripheral blood.

The CDR3 loop is CASSSRLAGGPNEQYV. In nucleotides, the CDR3 is TGTGCCAGTAGTTCGAGACTAGCGGGAGGGCCAAACGAGCAGTACGTC. The chain links TRBV19 to TRBJ2-7; TRBD2 matches at 14 bases. After removal of 5 bases from V and 5 bases from J, the junction contained 8 bases not matched to a gene. This CDR3 comprises 16 residues. Per germline, CDR1 LNHDA and CDR2 SQIVND (reference sequence).